These T cell receptor beta chains were read from a single sample in a study of neurological immune-mediated disorders. TCRdb re-called the 5' RACE reads with MiXCR, one entry per CDR3 protein. The table records some 89,000 distinct CDR3 sequences, 4.3% of them present only once. Sequenced material: PBMCs. Receptors originate from a woman aged 55-70 years with multiple sclerosis. Each CDR3 is given with its conserved first and last residue. Each record gives: clone size, D gene, V gene, J gene, CDR3 protein, CDR3 DNA. A D gene is named only where the DNA matches it firmly. Only part of the rows carry a size: once, few, many, or a class if the clone is expanded.

many	TRBD2	TRBV11-2	TRBJ2-5	CASSLDGRDQETQYF	TGTGCCAGCAGCTTAGATGGGAGGGACCAAGAGACCCAGTACTTC
many	TRBD1	TRBV10-2	TRBJ1-1	CASSEIGQGVVAFF	TGCGCCAGCAGTGAGATTGGACAGGGGGTCGTGGCTTTCTTT
many	TRBD2	TRBV7-9	TRBJ2-7	CASRVSGVYEQYF	TGTGCCAGCAGGGTTAGCGGGGTCTACGAGCAGTACTTC
few	TRBD1	TRBV14	TRBJ1-1	CASSQRGQGASYDTEAFF	TGTGCCAGCAGCCAAAGAGGACAGGGGGCGAGTTACGACACTGAAGCTTTCTTT
many	TRBD2	TRBV29-1	TRBJ2-7	CSVARGGRTYEQYF	TGCAGCGTTGCCCGGGGGGGGCGCACCTACGAGCAGTACTTC
many	.	TRBV12-3/TRBV12-4	TRBJ2-5	CASSWRSKETQYF	TGTGCCAGCAGTTGGAGGTCCAAAGAGACCCAGTACTTC
many	.	TRBV7-8	TRBJ1-2	CASSLANYGYTF	TGTGCCAGCAGCTTAGCCAACTATGGCTACACCTTC
many	.	TRBV7-8	TRBJ2-7	CASSSLAGQGSYEQYF	TGTGCCAGCAGTAGTTTAGCGGGACAGGGTTCCTACGAGCAGTACTTC
many	.	TRBV28	TRBJ1-1	CASRVGNTEAFF	TGTGCCAGCCGAGTGGGGAACACTGAAGCTTTCTTT
many	.	TRBV9	TRBJ2-5	CASSLTAGAGETQYF	TGTGCCAGCAGCCTGACGGCGGGGGCTGGGGAGACCCAGTACTTC
many	TRBD1	TRBV10-3	TRBJ2-7	CAIGDSAYEQYF	TGTGCCATCGGGGACAGCGCCTACGAGCAGTACTTC
.	.	TRBV7-7	TRBJ2-1	CASSLGSGAGTVAYNEQFF	TGTGCCAGCAGCTTAGGGTCAGGCGCCGGGACTGTAGCCTACAATGAGCAGTTCTTC
many	TRBD2	TRBV7-6	TRBJ2-3	CASSRTSSFTQYF	TGTGCCAGCAGCAGGACTAGTAGCTTTACGCAGTATTTT
many	.	TRBV5-1	TRBJ2-5	CASSLGMGQETQYF	TGCGCCAGCAGCTTGGGGATGGGCCAAGAGACCCAGTACTTC
many	TRBD1	TRBV4-1	TRBJ1-2	CASSQGTGQGSLYGYTF	TGCGCCAGCAGCCAAGGGACAGGACAGGGATCACTCTATGGCTACACCTTC
many	.	TRBV4-2	TRBJ1-2	CASSQDPSGLTYGYTF	TGTGCCAGCAGCCAAGATCCATCGGGACTTACCTATGGCTACACCTTC
many	TRBD1	TRBV14	TRBJ1-4	CASSLGQGVFNEKLFF	TGTGCCAGCAGCCTCGGACAGGGGGTGTTTAATGAAAAACTGTTTTTT
many	.	TRBV6-5	TRBJ2-5	CASSDGGTVKTQYF	TGTGCCAGCAGTGATGGAGGGACAGTGAAGACCCAGTACTTC
many	.	TRBV5-1	TRBJ1-4	CASSLATDEKLFF	TGCGCCAGCAGCTTGGCTACGGATGAAAAACTGTTTTTT
many	.	TRBV11-1	TRBJ2-2	CASSVRDTYTGELFF	TGTGCCAGCAGCGTCCGGGACACCTACACCGGGGAGCTGTTTTTT
many	TRBD1	TRBV6-5	TRBJ2-7	CASSSRTGGFYEQYF	TGTGCCAGCAGTTCCCGGACAGGGGGTTTCTACGAGCAGTACTTC
many	.	TRBV20-1	TRBJ2-7	CSARNPGAYEQYF	TGCAGTGCTAGGAATCCAGGGGCCTACGAGCAGTACTTC
few	.	TRBV20-1	TRBJ1-2	CSARDLGALGYTF	TGCAGTGCTAGAGATTTAGGGGCTCTAGGCTACACCTTC
many	.	TRBV5-5	TRBJ2-7	CASRTKTGIISPDEQYF	TGTGCCAGCAGGACCAAGACAGGTATAATTTCCCCCGACGAGCAGTACTTC
.	.	TRBV19	TRBJ2-7	CASSISASYEQYF	TGTGCCAGTAGTATTAGTGCCTCCTACGAGCAGTACTTC
many	.	TRBV3-1	TRBJ2-3	CASSQHTDTQYF	TGTGCCAGCAGCCAACACACAGATACGCAGTATTTT